A single sample gave rise to the 27 T cell receptor beta chains below, sequenced in a study of T cells in Graves' hyperthyroidism and ophthalmopathy. RNA transcripts were the template for amplifying TCR beta CDR3 regions. During a first-round RT-PCR of the TCR CDR3, the HTBI primer set was used. One entry per CDR3 protein, called by TCRdb with MiXCR from the multiplex PCR reads. This table holds about 640,000 distinct CDR3 sequences, approximately 15% found once. The sample comprised blood. These receptors were obtained from a woman aged 50 to 60 with Graves' ophthalmopathy.

This clonotype appeared a single time. The junction departs from germline at one end; a sequencing error may be responsible. The J gene is TRBJ2-2, the V gene TRBV7-8; D is possibly TRBD1 (6 bases). The CDR3 extends over 13 amino acids. Germline V CDR1 and CDR2: SGHVS, FQNEAQ. The CDR3 bases are TGTGCCAGCAACTTAGGGGGAACCGGGGAGCTGTTTTTT. It specifies CASNLGGTGELFF.

This clonotype was counted a few times. The J gene is TRBJ1-5, the V gene TRBV7-2, with TRBD1 matching 7 bases. V trimming: 1 base; J trimming: 0 bases; junction bases outside the gene matches: 9. The CDR3 is 18 residues long. Germline CDR1 SGHTA, CDR2 FQGNSA. The CDR3 is CASSLDIWGDSSNQPQHF. The CDR3 DNA follows: TGTGCCAGCAGCTTAGATATATGGGGGGACAGTAGCAATCAGCCCCAGCATTTT. The full variable domain, rest sourced from reference TRBV7-2 and TRBJ1-5, is GAGVSQSPSNKVTEKGKDVELRCDPISGHTALYWYRQSLGQGLEFLIYFQGNSAPDKSGLPSDRFSAERTGGSVSTLTIQRTQQEDSAVYLCASSLDIWGDSSNQPQHFGDGTRLSIL.

V and J are TRBV7-9 and TRBJ2-6; 7 bases fit TRBD2. V shed 4 bases and J 1 base; nucleotides not matched to a gene: 4. This CDR3 has 16 residues. Germline CDR1 and CDR2: SEHNR and FQNEAQ (reference sequence). CDR3 residues: CASSSGLPSGANVLTF. The DNA for the CDR3 is TGTGCCAGCAGCTCGGGACTACCTTCTGGGGCCAACGTCCTGACTTTC.

This clonotype was counted many times. The V gene is TRBV6-2 or TRBV6-3, the J gene TRBJ2-7; the match to TRBD1 covers 8 bases. The V and J ends lost 2 bases and 3 bases, in that order; junction bases with no gene match: 6. This CDR3 has 15 amino acids. CDR1 and CDR2 (germline): MNHEY, SVGEGT. The CDR3 DNA sequence: TGTGCCAGCAGTTACCGCCGGACAGGGATCTACGAGCAGTACTTC. It codes for CASSYRRTGIYEQYF.

This clonotype has more than one count but fewer than ten. The chain recombines TRBV10-3 with TRBJ2-3, with TRBD1 matching over 10 bases. Germline CDR1 and CDR2: ENHRY and SYGVKD. The CDR3 sequence is 15 residues long. The J segment lost 2 bases and the V segment lost 10 bases, leaving 9 bases of the junction unmatched. CDR3 in amino acids: CASTRGTGATDTQYF. The CDR3 DNA follows: TGTGCCAGCACTCGGGGGACAGGGGCCACAGATACGCAGTATTTT.

Many counts were recorded for this clonotype. The rearrangement uses TRBV7-9 and TRBJ2-1; D possibly uses TRBD1 or TRBD2 (5 bases each). V lost 5 bases and J lost 0, with 17 bases in between. The CDR3 contains 17 residues. Germline V gives CDR1 SEHNR, CDR2 FQNEAQ (reference sequence). The CDR3 region has the DNA TGTGCCAGCAGCCCCGGCGGGTGGGACCCCTCCTACAATGAGCAGTTCTTC. It codes for CASSPGGWDPSYNEQFF.

This clonotype was counted at least ten times. The genes are TRBV5-1 and TRBJ2-7; 15 nucleotides line up with TRBD2. V was clipped by 3 bases and J by 6 bases; unmatched bases: 4. The CDR3 contains 15 residues. Per the germline V gene, CDR1 is SGHRS and CDR2 is YFSETQ. The CDR3 here is CASSWGLAGGSEQYF. The DNA for the CDR3 is TGCGCCAGCAGCTGGGGACTAGCGGGAGGAAGCGAGCAGTACTTC. The full variable domain, its missing parts supplied by reference TRBV5-1 and TRBJ2-7, is KAGVTQTPRYLIKTRGQQVTLSCSPISGHRSVSWYQQTPGQGLQFLFEYFSETQRNKGNFPGRFSGRQFSNSRSEMNVSTLELGDSALYLCASSWGLAGGSEQYFGPGTRLTVT.

The table lists this clonotype with many counts. The chain links TRBV7-2 to TRBJ1-1, with D tentatively TRBD1 (5 bases). Germline lookup yields CDR1 SGHTA and CDR2 FQGNSA. V lost 1 base and J 11 bases, leaving 17 bases between the germline ends. The CDR3 length is 14 residues. The CDR3 spells CASSLDFGQGKAFF. As DNA, the CDR3 is TGTGCCAGCAGCTTAGATTTTGGGCAGGGCAAGGCTTTCTTT. Full variable domain (remainder filled in from reference TRBV7-2 and TRBJ1-1): GAGVSQSPSNKVTEKGKDVELRCDPISGHTALYWYRQSLGQGLEFLIYFQGNSAPDKSGLPSDRFSAERTGGSVSTLTIQRTQQEDSAVYLCASSLDFGQGKAFFGQGTRLTVV.

This clonotype came up many times. CDR3 sequence reads: CASSLAGSRRSYEQYF. CDR3 coding DNA: TGTGCCAGCAGCTTAGCGGGGTCTAGGCGGTCCTACGAGCAGTACTTC. The chain has TRBV7-2 and TRBJ2-7; D gene uncertain. This CDR3 has 16 amino acids. CDR1 SGHTA and CDR2 FQGNSA come from the germline V gene. Trimming cost V 0 bases and J 1 base, with 13 bases left between them.

Remarks on this clonotype: This may come from a read error, since a much larger clone is one base off. V gene TRBV5-1 combines with J gene TRBJ2-7; TRBD2 matches 10 bases. This CDR3 is 17 amino acids long. Germline CDR1 and CDR2: SGHRS and YFSETQ. Germline trimming cut 0 bases from V and 1 base from J; bases unmatched to any gene: 7. The CDR3, as DNA: TGCGCCAGCAGCTTGGGGGCTAGCGGGAGTATGTCCTACGAGCAGTACTTC. It encodes CASSLGASGSMSYEQYF.

In this sample, this clonotype turned up many times. V usage is TRBV7-2 and J usage is TRBJ2-7; TRBD2 matches at 11 bases. There are 15 residues in the CDR3. Germline assignment: CDR1 SGHTA and CDR2 FQGNSA. Germline trimming cut 1 base from V and 1 base from J; bases unmatched to any gene: 0. The CDR3 sequence is CASSLVAGGSYEQYF. DNA for the CDR3: TGTGCCAGCAGCTTAGTAGCGGGAGGGTCCTACGAGCAGTACTTC. Looking up the rest from reference TRBV7-2 and TRBJ2-7 gives the full variable domain: GAGVSQSPSNKVTEKGKDVELRCDPISGHTALYWYRQSLGQGLEFLIYFQGNSAPDKSGLPSDRFSAERTGGSVSTLTIQRTQQEDSAVYLCASSLVAGGSYEQYFGPGTRLTVT.

At least ten counts were recorded for this clonotype. The CDR3 sequence is CASNIGQGRNEQFF. Written as DNA, the CDR3 is TGTGCCAGCAACATCGGACAGGGGCGGAATGAGCAGTTCTTC. The chain couples TRBV11-2 to TRBJ2-1, with 9 positions matching TRBD1. Per germline, CDR1 SGHAT and CDR2 FQNNGV. This CDR3 spans 14 amino acids. Unmatched junction bases numbered 8, after V lost 7 bases and J lost 7 bases. The variable domain in full, completed from reference TRBV11-2 and TRBJ2-1, reads EAGVAQSPRYKIIEKRQSVAFWCNPISGHATLYWYQQILGQGPKLLIQFQNNGVVDDSQLPKDRFSAERLKGVDSTLKIQPAKLEDSAVYLCASNIGQGRNEQFFGPGTRLTVL.

Concerning this clonotype itself: With a much larger clone just one base away, this may be a read error. The CDR3 does not close with the conserved phenylalanine or tryptophan, likely indicating a read error. The chain couples TRBV15 to TRBJ1-2; 11 bases are a match to TRBD1. J lost 7 bases, V lost 0 bases, and 7 bases had no gene match. Per germline, CDR1 LNHNV and CDR2 YYDKDF (reference sequence). The CDR3 loop spans 16 amino acids. The CDR3 reads CATSRDRGQGETGYTL. The CDR3 bases are TGTGCCACCAGCAGAGATAGGGGACAGGGGGAAACTGGCTACACCCTC.

Only a few counts were recorded for this clonotype. The chain employs TRBV4-1 and TRBJ1-5; D may be TRBD1 (5 bases). This CDR3 comprises 17 residues. V was shortened by 0 bases and J by 0 bases, with 12 bases between the two germline ends. From germline, CDR1 is MGHRA and CDR2 YSYEKL. The CDR3 here is CASSQDAGTGSNQPQHF. The CDR3 DNA is TGCGCCAGCAGCCAAGACGCAGGGACCGGTAGCAATCAGCCCCAGCATTTT.

This clonotype has a count of ten or more. This chain joins TRBV27 and TRBJ2-3; TRBD2 matches at 7 bases. CDR1 and CDR2 from the germline V gene are MNHEY and SMNVEV (reference sequence). This CDR3 has 15 residues. The trim removed 5 bases at V and 5 bases at J, leaving 10 bases unmatched. The CDR3 is CASSTFREGVDTQYF. The CDR3 nucleotides are TGTGCCAGCAGTACTTTTAGGGAGGGAGTAGATACGCAGTATTTT.

This clonotype showed up many times. The chain employs TRBV24-1 and TRBJ2-3; tentative D call: TRBD1 (5 bases). This CDR3 comprises 15 residues. The V gene's germline CDR1 is KGHDR and CDR2 SFDVKD. V lost 1 base and J lost 1, with 8 bases in between. The CDR3 region is CATSDFATGTDTQYF. The CDR3 bases are TGTGCCACCAGTGATTTCGCGACAGGCACAGATACGCAGTATTTT.

Many counts were recorded for this clonotype. The chain joins TRBV7-3 to TRBJ2-7, with 12 positions matching TRBD1. This CDR3 region has 15 residues. Germline values: CDR1 SGHTA, CDR2 FQGTGA. V gave up 2 bases and J gave up 3 bases; unmatched junction bases: 2. The CDR3 nucleotides read TGTGCCAGCAGCTTAGGGACAGGGGGCGACTACGAGCAGTACTTC. Translating gives CASSLGTGGDYEQYF.

This clonotype was observed a handful of times. The chain is built from TRBV18 and TRBJ1-1, with D uncertain. With 6 bases removed from V and 4 bases from J, the gap between germline ends came to 18 bases. Germline values: CDR1 KGHSH, CDR2 LQKENI. The CDR3 has 15 amino acids. Here the CDR3 DNA reads TGTGCCAGCTCCCCAAGTAGAGACACGGTCACTGAAGCTTTCTTT. Encoded protein: CASSPSRDTVTEAFF.

This clonotype was recorded at least ten times. This chain links TRBV10-3 with TRBJ1-2, with TRBD1 matching over 7 bases. Looked up from germline, CDR1 is ENHRY and CDR2 is SYGVKD. The CDR3 consists of 13 residues. J was trimmed by 8 bases and V by 0 bases; bases with no gene match: 3. The CDR3 region is CAISESTGDGYTF. The CDR3 DNA reads TGTGCCATCAGTGAGTCTACAGGGGACGGCTACACCTTC.

The sample holds a few counts of this clonotype. The CDR3 DNA sequence: TGTGCCAGCAGCCTCGGACTAGCCGCGGTGTTCTTC. Protein: CASSLGLAAVFF. V gene TRBV7-9 combines with J gene TRBJ2-1; 8 bases map to TRBD2. Trimming at V came to 5 bases and at J to 15 bases, leaving 9 bases not matched to a gene. CDR1 is SEHNR, CDR2 FQNEAQ, per germline (reference sequence). CDR3 size: 12 residues.

This clonotype was found many times. The rearrangement links TRBV6-1 to TRBJ2-3; D gene ambiguous. Germline V gives CDR1 MNHNS, CDR2 SASEGT. V was pared by 5 bases and J by 1 base, with 16 bases between. This CDR3 spans 16 amino acids. The CDR3 protein is CASSKRTSIGTDTQYF. The CDR3 DNA follows: TGTGCCAGCAGTAAACGGACGTCGATAGGCACAGATACGCAGTATTTT.

Turning to this clonotype: A read error may explain this, as a much larger clone is one base away. The chain uses TRBV24-1 and TRBJ2-1; 7 bases align to TRBD2. V gave up 6 bases and J gave up 7 bases; unmatched junction bases: 8. This CDR3 comprises 14 residues. The germline gives CDR1 KGHDR, CDR2 SFDVKD. The CDR3 reads CATSYPGLENEQFF. In DNA, the CDR3 is TGTGCCACCAGTTATCCTGGACTAGAAAATGAGCAGTTCTTC.

In its sample, this clonotype was seen a few times. The chain has TRBV19 and TRBJ1-2; D unresolved. Per the germline V gene, CDR1 is LNHDA and CDR2 is SQIVND (reference sequence). The CDR3 extends over 16 amino acids. Trimming removed 6 bases from V and 0 bases from J, with 17 bases in between. DNA for the CDR3: TGTGCCAGTAGAGGAGGTGCAGTAATTACTAACTATGGCTACACCTTC. It specifies CASRGGAVITNYGYTF.

The chain couples TRBV5-1 to TRBJ2-7; unclear D gene. Deletions cut 1 base from V and 0 bases from J, with 8 bases between. The CDR3 is 14 amino acids. Germline assignment: CDR1 SGHRS and CDR2 YFSETQ. As DNA, the CDR3 is TGCGCCAGCAGCTTGATACCAAACTCCTACGAGCAGTACTTC. It is translated as CASSLIPNSYEQYF.

This clonotype was observed at least ten times. The chain carries TRBV18 and TRBJ2-5; D not certain. The CDR3 consists of 15 residues. Trimming removed 3 bases from V and 3 bases from J, with 14 bases in between. CDR1 KGHSH and CDR2 LQKENI come from the germline V gene. Here the CDR3 reads CASSPLAGTKETQYF. The CDR3 DNA is TGTGCCAGCTCACCTTTGGCTGGCACCAAAGAGACCCAGTACTTC.

This clonotype was observed many times. V and J are TRBV7-3 and TRBJ2-1; D might be TRBD2 (5 bases). V was clipped by 5 bases and J by 8 bases, with 13 bases between them. The length of the CDR3 is 13 residues. Per germline, CDR1 SGHTA and CDR2 FQGTGA. The CDR3 spells CASSPSSIHEQFF. In DNA form, the CDR3 reads TGTGCCAGCAGCCCCTCTAGCATCCATGAGCAGTTCTTC. The complete variable domain, with remaining parts taken from reference TRBV7-3 and TRBJ2-1, reads GAGVSQTPSNKVTEKGKYVELRCDPISGHTALYWYRQSLGQGPEFLIYFQGTGAADDSGLPNDRFFAVRPEGSVSTLKIQRTERGDSAVYLCASSPSSIHEQFFGPGTRLTVL.

Notes on this clonotype: A single base separates this from a much larger clone, so it may be a read error. This sequence joins TRBV28 and TRBJ2-7; D is tentatively TRBD1 or TRBD2 (5 bases each). The CDR3 runs to 16 residues. Trimming stripped 6 bases from V and 2 bases from J, with 20 bases between. The germline V gene has CDR1 MDHEN and CDR2 SYDVKM. In nucleotides, the CDR3 is TGTGCCAGCAGATTGGGCCCCGGGACGGGGACCTACGAGCAGTACTTC. Its translation: CASRLGPGTGTYEQYF. Complete variable domain (other parts from reference TRBV28 and TRBJ2-7): DVKVTQSSRYLVKRTGEKVFLECVQDMDHENMFWYRQDPGLGLRLIYFSYDVKMKEKGDIPEGYSVSREKKERFSLILESASTNQTSMYLCASRLGPGTGTYEQYFGPGTRLTVT.